Each of the 25 T cell receptor beta chains below was sequenced from the same sample in a study of PD-L1 blockade in urothelial cancer. TCRdb's table, derived via immunoSEQ multiplex PCR, lists solely in-frame clones and lacks some. The repertoire holds around 82,000 clones, with around 84% as singletons. Described time point: pretreatment peripheral blood. Specimen: PBMCs, collected around atezolizumab (anti-PD-L1) treatment. The receptors derive from a man in his sixties with urothelial cancer.

The rearrangement joins TRBV19 to TRBJ2-3; 9 positions match TRBD2. The CDR3 has 15 amino acids. Losses at the gene ends were 5 bases for V and 6 bases for J; bases not matched to a gene: 9. The germline V gene encodes CDR1 LNHDA and CDR2 SQIVND (reference sequence). CDR3 sequence (DNA): TGTGCCAGTAGTTTGGGCCTAGCGGGAAGTGATACGCAGTATTTT. This codes for CASSLGLAGSDTQYF.

In its sample, this clone was seen once. This chain connects TRBV7-9 to TRBJ1-5, with 7 bases matching TRBD1. This CDR3 is built from 16 residues. Germline V gene sequence: CDR1 SEHNR, CDR2 FQNEAQ (reference sequence). Germline trimming cut 1 base from V and 2 bases from J; bases unmatched to any gene: 5. CDR3 amino acids: CASSLGGDRGNQPQHF. CDR3 bases: TGTGCCAGCAGCTTAGGGGGAGACAGGGGCAATCAGCCCCAGCATTTT.

The genes are TRBV27 and TRBJ2-1; D unclear. V was clipped by 3 bases and J by 0 bases, with 15 bases between them. The CDR3 loop spans 17 amino acids. Germline lookup yields CDR1 MNHEY and CDR2 SMNVEV (reference sequence). The CDR3 protein is CASSFQSFRSSYNEQFF. The DNA of the CDR3 is TGTGCCAGCAGTTTTCAGTCTTTCCGCAGCTCCTACAATGAGCAGTTCTTC.

This CDR3 reads CASSPTGIQETQYF. The CDR3 region has the DNA TGCGCCAGCAGCCCGACAGGGATCCAAGAGACCCAGTACTTC. The rearrangement joins TRBV5-1 to TRBJ2-5, with TRBD1 matching 7 bases. V shed 4 bases and J 1 base; nucleotides not matched to a gene: 4. From germline, CDR1 is SGHRS and CDR2 YFSETQ. The CDR3 runs 14 residues. The full variable domain, completed using reference TRBV5-1 and TRBJ2-5, is KAGVTQTPRYLIKTRGQQVTLSCSPISGHRSVSWYQQTPGQGLQFLFEYFSETQRNKGNFPGRFSGRQFSNSRSEMNVSTLELGDSALYLCASSPTGIQETQYFGPGTRLLVL.

The gene calls are TRBV18 and TRBJ2-2, with D possibly TRBD1 on 6 matching bases. Germline V CDR1 and CDR2: KGHSH, LQKENI. The V end lost 3 bases, the J end lost 7 bases, and 18 bases lay between the germline ends. The CDR3 sequence is 16 residues long. The CDR3 DNA sequence: TGTGCCAGCTCACCTGTGTCCCCAGGGGCGGACGGGGAGCTGTTTTTT. This translates into CASSPVSPGADGELFF.

The V call is TRBV6-1, the J call TRBJ2-7; 10 bases line up with TRBD1. Germline V gives CDR1 MNHNS, CDR2 SASEGT. J gave up 3 bases and V 8 bases, and 10 bases lay outside the gene matches. CDR3 length: 15 amino acids. The CDR3 region has the DNA TGTGCCAGCGAGGGAGGGACAGGGGCAATCTACGAGCAGTACTTC. Translating gives CASEGGTGAIYEQYF.

The chain carries TRBV19 and TRBJ1-2, with D possibly matching TRBD1 (6 bases). The V end lost 4 bases, the J end lost 7 bases, and 16 bases lay between the germline ends. This CDR3 comprises 14 residues. The germline CDR1 and CDR2 sequences are LNHDA and SQIVND (reference sequence). DNA of the CDR3: TGTGCCAGTAGTAATGTGGGCAGGGGTGGTGGCTACACCTTC. This translates into CASSNVGRGGGYTF.

The chain joins TRBV7-8 to TRBJ1-3; unclear D gene. Deletions cut 5 bases from V and 1 base from J, with 15 bases between. CDR1 and CDR2 (germline): SGHVS, FQNEAQ. The CDR3 sequence is 16 residues long. The CDR3 bases are TGTGCCAGCAGCCAAATTCTGCTCGGGTCTGGAAACACCATATATTTT. Amino acid sequence: CASSQILLGSGNTIYF.

The chain joins TRBV29-1 to TRBJ2-2; the D is unclear. The CDR3 is 12 amino acids. Trimming left V 6 bases short and J 5 bases short, with 10 bases between. Germline V CDR1 and CDR2: SQVTM, ANQGSEA. CDR3 protein: CSVPGLTGELFF. Written as DNA, the CDR3 is TGCAGCGTCCCCGGGTTAACCGGGGAGCTGTTTTTT.

This clone was seen more than once but under ten times. The chain is built from TRBV10-1 and TRBJ1-6; TRBD1 is a possible D gene (6 bases). CDR1 WNHNN and CDR2 SYGVQD come from the germline V gene (reference sequence). Between the trimmed V and J ends, which lost 5 bases and 9 bases, there was a span of 17 bases. The CDR3 spans 15 residues. CDR3 nucleotide sequence: TGCGCCAGCAGTCGTGGCCGGGACAAAGGTTCACCCCTCCACTTT. This encodes CASSRGRDKGSPLHF.

This clone was counted a few times. The V call is TRBV19, the J call TRBJ1-6; 8 nucleotides line up with TRBD1. The CDR3 extends over 14 amino acids. The ends lost 7 bases at V and 7 bases at J; junction bases unmatched: 6. Germline loops: CDR1 LNHDA, CDR2 SQIVND (reference sequence). This CDR3 is CASMRTGRNSPLHF. CDR3 sequence (DNA): TGTGCCAGTATGAGGACAGGGAGGAATTCACCCCTCCACTTT.

The J gene is TRBJ2-7, the V gene TRBV6-5; TRBD1 matches at 7 bases. The CDR3 consists of 14 residues. Germline loops: CDR1 MNHEY, CDR2 SVGAGI. V gave up 5 bases and J gave up 2 bases; unmatched junction bases: 6. The chain's CDR3 is CASSARQGPYEQYF. The CDR3 DNA is TGTGCCAGCAGTGCCAGACAGGGCCCCTACGAGCAGTACTTC.

The chain carries TRBV7-2 and TRBJ1-2, with 9 bases matching TRBD1. The ends lost 6 bases at V and 7 bases at J; junction bases unmatched: 9. This CDR3 is built from 14 residues. Germline values: CDR1 SGHTA, CDR2 FQGNSA. The CDR3 here is CASSPGTGGTGYTF. As DNA, the CDR3 is TGTGCCAGCAGTCCGGGAACAGGGGGCACTGGCTACACCTTC.

This chain's CDR3 is CASSLRTSLADTQYF. CDR3 sequence (DNA): TGTGCCAGCAGCTTACGGACTAGCCTCGCAGATACGCAGTATTTT. The chain is built from TRBV7-2 and TRBJ2-3, with 8 bases that match TRBD2. J gave up 4 bases and V 2 bases, and 5 bases lay outside the gene matches. The CDR3 loop spans 15 amino acids. Germline V gives CDR1 SGHTA, CDR2 FQGNSA.

The chain recombines TRBV4-1 with TRBJ2-7; 9 nucleotides line up with TRBD1. The CDR3 is made up of 14 amino acids. V was pared by 3 bases and J by 3 bases, with 3 bases of the junction left unmatched. CDR1 is MGHRA and CDR2 is YSYEKL in the germline V gene. This CDR3 reads CASSHNRGHYEQYF. Here the CDR3 DNA reads TGCGCCAGCAGCCATAACAGGGGGCACTACGAGCAGTACTTC.

The rearrangement links TRBV15 to TRBJ2-3, with D maybe TRBD1 (5 bases). CDR1 is LNHNV and CDR2 is YYDKDF in the germline V gene (reference sequence). CDR3 length equals 18 residues. The V gene lost 2 bases and the J gene lost 0 bases, with 18 bases spanning the gap. The CDR3 loop reads CATSRILTGAPSTDTQYF. The CDR3 DNA is TGTGCCACCAGCAGAATACTAACAGGAGCCCCTAGCACAGATACGCAGTATTTT.

This chain uses TRBV11-1 with TRBJ2-7, with D hard to call. Germline V gives CDR1 SGHAT, CDR2 FQDESV (reference sequence). The germline V and J ends were trimmed by 5 bases and 5 bases, with 13 bases remaining between them. This CDR3 has 13 residues. CDR3 nucleotides: TGTGCCAGCAGCCAGAACAGAGACCACGAGCAGTACTTC. The encoded protein is CASSQNRDHEQYF.

This rearrangement joins TRBV9 to TRBJ2-7; 7 bases align to TRBD2. The CDR3 loop spans 14 amino acids. J gave up 4 bases and V 0 bases, and 4 bases lay outside the gene matches. CDR1 and CDR2 (germline): SGDLS, YYNGEE. CDR3 protein: CASSVASGTYEQYF. The CDR3 coding sequence is TGTGCCAGCAGCGTAGCAAGCGGGACTTACGAGCAGTACTTC.

This clone was counted a few times. The chain carries TRBV2 and TRBJ2-3; 7 nucleotides line up with TRBD2. The trim removed 8 bases at V and 5 bases at J, leaving 10 bases unmatched. Germline loops: CDR1 SNHLY, CDR2 FYNNEI. The length of the CDR3 is 14 residues. CDR3: CASVRGKDRDTQYF. The CDR3 region has the DNA TGTGCCAGCGTGCGGGGGAAGGACCGAGATACGCAGTATTTT.

This clone was counted once. J is TRBJ2-5 and V is TRBV4-3; D is undetermined. V was cut by 0 bases and J by 1 base, with 6 bases left in between. Germline loops: CDR1 LGHNA, CDR2 YSLEER. The CDR3 consists of 14 residues. The CDR3 DNA sequence: TGCGCCAGCAGCCAAGATACAGTCCAAGAGACCCAGTACTTC. Encoded protein: CASSQDTVQETQYF.

The CDR3 region has the DNA TGTGCCAGCAGTAGCTCTTCTCGAGGCTACACCTTC. Encoded protein: CASSSSSRGYTF. This rearrangement joins TRBV6-5 to TRBJ1-2; no clear D gene. The V end was cut by 5 bases, the J end by 8 bases, with 12 bases between. Germline-derived CDR1 and CDR2 are MNHEY and SVGAGI. The CDR3 is 12 amino acids.

This chain uses TRBV5-6 with TRBJ2-7; 9 bases agree with TRBD1. Germline V gene data show CDR1 as SGHDT and CDR2 as YYEEEE. Trimming removed 4 bases from V and 11 bases from J; junction bases left unmatched: 7. CDR3 length: 12 residues. In nucleotides, the CDR3 is TGTGCCAGCAGCCCAACAGGGGGCAGCGAGTACTTC. It yields the protein CASSPTGGSEYF.

The rearrangement joins TRBV28 to TRBJ2-7; TRBD2 agrees at 7 bases. J was trimmed by 2 bases and V by 3 bases; bases with no gene match: 10. From germline, CDR1 is MDHEN and CDR2 SYDVKM. The length of the CDR3 is 16 residues. The CDR3 loop is CASSFHSGKTTYEQYF. CDR3 sequence (DNA): TGTGCCAGCAGTTTCCACAGCGGGAAAACAACCTACGAGCAGTACTTC.

This clone was observed a handful of times. The V gene is TRBV9, the J gene TRBJ2-3; tentative D call: TRBD2 (6 bases). Looked up from germline, CDR1 is SGDLS and CDR2 is YYNGEE. The CDR3 covers 15 residues. V dropped 0 bases and J dropped 3 bases, with 11 bases sitting between them. The CDR3 loop reads CASSVELGGTDTQYF. CDR3 nucleotide sequence: TGTGCCAGCAGCGTAGAATTGGGGGGAACAGATACGCAGTATTTT.

This clone was detected once. V is TRBV5-6 and J is TRBJ2-5; the match to TRBD2 covers 7 bases. The assigned J gene may be wrong: the sequence end matches TRBJ2-7 better. The CDR3 is made up of 12 amino acids. CDR1 and CDR2 from the germline V gene are SGHDT and YYEEEE. CDR3 sequence (DNA): TGTGCCAGCAGCTTAGGGACTACCGAGCAGTACTTC. This codes for CASSLGTTEQYF.